This T cell receptor beta chain was sequenced in a study of technical replicates of blood from a handful of donors. The germline V gene has CDR1 SGHTA and CDR2 FQGTGA. The CDR3 length is 15 residues. With V trimmed by 3 bases and J by 5 bases, 5 bases remained unmatched. TCRdb keeps only in-frame clones here, not all; method: immunoSEQ multiplex PCR. The sample holds about 97,000 clones; about 95% are singletons and the top ten take about 0.35%. The material sequenced was T cells isolated from PBMCs. This sequence was found in a human donor in good health. The rearrangement joins TRBV7-3 to TRBJ2-1; 9 positions match TRBD2. The DNA of the CDR3 is TGTGCCAGCAGCTTTATAGCGGGGGCTAACAATGAGCAGTTCTTC. As protein: CASSFIAGANNEQFF.